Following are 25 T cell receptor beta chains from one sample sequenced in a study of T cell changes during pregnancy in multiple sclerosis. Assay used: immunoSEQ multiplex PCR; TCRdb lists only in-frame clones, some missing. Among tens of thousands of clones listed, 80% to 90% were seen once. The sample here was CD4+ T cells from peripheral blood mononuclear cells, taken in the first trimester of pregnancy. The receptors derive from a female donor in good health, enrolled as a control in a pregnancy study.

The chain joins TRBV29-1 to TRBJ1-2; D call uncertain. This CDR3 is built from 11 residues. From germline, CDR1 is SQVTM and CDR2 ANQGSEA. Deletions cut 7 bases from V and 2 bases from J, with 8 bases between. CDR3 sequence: CSGGANYGYTF. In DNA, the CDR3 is TGCAGCGGTGGAGCGAACTATGGCTACACCTTC.

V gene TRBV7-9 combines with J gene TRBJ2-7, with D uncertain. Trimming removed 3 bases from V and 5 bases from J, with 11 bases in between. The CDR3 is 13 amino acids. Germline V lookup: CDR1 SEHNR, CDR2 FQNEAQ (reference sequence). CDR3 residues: CASSFSTTDEQYF. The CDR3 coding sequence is TGTGCCAGCAGCTTTTCTACCACCGACGAGCAGTACTTC.

The CDR3 bases are TGTGCCAGCACCCTAGCAAGGGGGAGGGATGAGCAGTTCTTC. It codes for CASTLARGRDEQFF. V is TRBV7-9 and J is TRBJ2-1, with D perhaps TRBD2 (7 bases). In germline, CDR1 is SEHNR, CDR2 FQNEAQ (reference sequence). The CDR3 is made up of 14 amino acids. The germline V and J ends were trimmed by 7 bases and 8 bases, with 18 bases remaining between them.

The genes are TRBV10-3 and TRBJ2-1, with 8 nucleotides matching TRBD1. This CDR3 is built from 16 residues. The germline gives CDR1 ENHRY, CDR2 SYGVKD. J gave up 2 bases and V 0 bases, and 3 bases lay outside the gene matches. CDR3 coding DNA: TGTGCCATCAGTGAGTCCGGACAGGGAGCCTACAATGAGCAGTTCTTC. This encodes CAISESGQGAYNEQFF.

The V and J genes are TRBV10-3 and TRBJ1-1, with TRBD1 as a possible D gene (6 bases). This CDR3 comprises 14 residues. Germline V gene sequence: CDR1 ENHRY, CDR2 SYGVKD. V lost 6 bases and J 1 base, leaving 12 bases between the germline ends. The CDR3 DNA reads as TGTGCCATCAGGGTACAGGGTTCGAACACTGAAGCTTTCTTT. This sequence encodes CAIRVQGSNTEAFF.

The CDR3 is CASSYSNRAFF. CDR3 sequence (DNA): TGTGCCAGCAGTTACTCCAACAGGGCTTTCTTT. The chain links TRBV6-5 to TRBJ1-1; TRBD1 might be the D (5 bases). Germline loops: CDR1 MNHEY, CDR2 SVGAGI. V lost 0 bases and J 11 bases, leaving 7 bases between the germline ends. The CDR3 runs to 11 residues.

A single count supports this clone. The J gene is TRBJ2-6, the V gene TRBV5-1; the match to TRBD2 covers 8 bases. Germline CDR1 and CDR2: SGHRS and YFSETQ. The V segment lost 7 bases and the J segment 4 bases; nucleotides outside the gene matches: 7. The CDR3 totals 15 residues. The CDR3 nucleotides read TGCGCCAGCCTAGACGGGGGGGCCGGGGCCAACGTCCTGACTTTC. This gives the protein CASLDGGAGANVLTF.

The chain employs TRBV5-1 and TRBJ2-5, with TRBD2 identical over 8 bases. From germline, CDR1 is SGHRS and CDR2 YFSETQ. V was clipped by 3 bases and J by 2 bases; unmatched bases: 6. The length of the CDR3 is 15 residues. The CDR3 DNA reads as TGCGCCAGCAGCTATGAGCGGGGGAGACAAGAGACCCAGTACTTC. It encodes CASSYERGRQETQYF.

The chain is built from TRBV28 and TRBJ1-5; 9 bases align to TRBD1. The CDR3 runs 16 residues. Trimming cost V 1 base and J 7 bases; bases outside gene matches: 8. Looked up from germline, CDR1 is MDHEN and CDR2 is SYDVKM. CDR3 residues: CASSLSSDRGGQPQHF. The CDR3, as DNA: TGTGCCAGCAGTTTATCTTCGGACAGGGGAGGGCAGCCCCAGCATTTT.

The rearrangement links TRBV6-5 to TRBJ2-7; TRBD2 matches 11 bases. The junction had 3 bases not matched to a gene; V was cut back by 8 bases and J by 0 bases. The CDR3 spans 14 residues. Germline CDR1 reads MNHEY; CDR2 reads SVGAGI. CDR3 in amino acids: CASYTSGSSYEQYF. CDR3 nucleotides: TGTGCCAGCTATACTAGCGGGAGCTCCTACGAGCAGTACTTC.

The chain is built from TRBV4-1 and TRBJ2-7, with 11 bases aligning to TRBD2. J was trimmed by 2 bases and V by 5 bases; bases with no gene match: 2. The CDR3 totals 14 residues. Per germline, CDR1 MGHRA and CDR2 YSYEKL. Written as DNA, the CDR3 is TGCGCCAGCAGCATAGCGGGGGGGCCCTACGAGCAGTACTTC. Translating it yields CASSIAGGPYEQYF.

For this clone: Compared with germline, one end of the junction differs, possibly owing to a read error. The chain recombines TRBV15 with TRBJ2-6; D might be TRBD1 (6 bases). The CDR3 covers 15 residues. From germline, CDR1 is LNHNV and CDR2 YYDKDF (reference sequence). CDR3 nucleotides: TGTGCCACCAGCAGGGACAGCTCTGGGACCAACGTCCTGACTTTC. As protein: CATSRDSSGTNVLTF.

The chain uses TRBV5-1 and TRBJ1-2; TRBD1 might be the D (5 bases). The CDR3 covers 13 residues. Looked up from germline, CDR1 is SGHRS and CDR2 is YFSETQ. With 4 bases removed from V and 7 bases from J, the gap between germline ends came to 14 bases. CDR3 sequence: CASSTIPGGGYTF. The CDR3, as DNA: TGCGCCAGCAGCACTATCCCGGGGGGTGGCTACACCTTC.

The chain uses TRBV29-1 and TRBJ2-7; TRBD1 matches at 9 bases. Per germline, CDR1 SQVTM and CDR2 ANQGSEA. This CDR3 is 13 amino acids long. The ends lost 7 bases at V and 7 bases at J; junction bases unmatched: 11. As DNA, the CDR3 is TGCAGCGGGGGAGGACAGGGGAACAAAGAGCAGTACTTC. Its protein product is CSGGGQGNKEQYF.

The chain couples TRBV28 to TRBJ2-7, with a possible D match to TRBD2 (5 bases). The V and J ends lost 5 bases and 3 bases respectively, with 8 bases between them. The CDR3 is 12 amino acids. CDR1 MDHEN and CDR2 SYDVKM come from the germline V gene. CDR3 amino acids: CASSRGYYEQYF. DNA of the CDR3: TGTGCCAGCAGTCGGGGATACTACGAGCAGTACTTC. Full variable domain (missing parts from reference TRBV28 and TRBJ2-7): DVKVTQSSRYLVKRTGEKVFLECVQDMDHENMFWYRQDPGLGLRLIYFSYDVKMKEKGDIPEGYSVSREKKERFSLILESASTNQTSMYLCASSRGYYEQYFGPGTRLTVT.

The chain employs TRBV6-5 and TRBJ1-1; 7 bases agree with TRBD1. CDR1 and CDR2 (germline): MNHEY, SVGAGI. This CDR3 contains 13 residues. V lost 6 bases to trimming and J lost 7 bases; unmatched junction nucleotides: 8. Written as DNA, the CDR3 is TGTGCCAGCAGAACCGAGAGGACAGGTGAAGCTTTCTTT. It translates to CASRTERTGEAFF.

The CDR3 DNA sequence: TGTGCCAGCAGCTCCTACCCAGGGGTTAACGAAAAACTGTTTTTT. This gives the protein CASSSYPGVNEKLFF. The chain is built from TRBV5-5 and TRBJ1-4; possible D gene TRBD1, 6 bases. The CDR3 runs 15 residues. CDR1 and CDR2 from the germline V gene are SGHKS and YYEKEE (reference sequence). Trimming pared 3 bases from V and 8 bases from J, leaving 17 bases between.

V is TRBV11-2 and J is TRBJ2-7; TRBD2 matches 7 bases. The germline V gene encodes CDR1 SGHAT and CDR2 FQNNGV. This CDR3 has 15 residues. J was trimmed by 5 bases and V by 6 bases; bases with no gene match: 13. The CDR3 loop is CASRAVAGRANEQYF. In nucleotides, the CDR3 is TGTGCCAGCAGAGCCGTAGCAGGGAGGGCCAACGAGCAGTACTTC.

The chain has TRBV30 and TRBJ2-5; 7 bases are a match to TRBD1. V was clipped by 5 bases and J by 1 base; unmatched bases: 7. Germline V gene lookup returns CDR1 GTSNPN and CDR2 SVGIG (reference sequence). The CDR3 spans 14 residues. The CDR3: CAWSLGTAQETQYF. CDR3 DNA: TGTGCCTGGTCCCTAGGGACAGCCCAAGAGACCCAGTACTTC.

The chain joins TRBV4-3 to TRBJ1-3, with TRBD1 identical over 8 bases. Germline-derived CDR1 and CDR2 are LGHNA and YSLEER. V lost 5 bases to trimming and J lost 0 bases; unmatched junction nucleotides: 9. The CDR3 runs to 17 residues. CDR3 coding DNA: TGCGCCAGCAGCGGGGACAGGACCCTTCTCTCTGGAAACACCATATATTTT. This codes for CASSGDRTLLSGNTIYF.

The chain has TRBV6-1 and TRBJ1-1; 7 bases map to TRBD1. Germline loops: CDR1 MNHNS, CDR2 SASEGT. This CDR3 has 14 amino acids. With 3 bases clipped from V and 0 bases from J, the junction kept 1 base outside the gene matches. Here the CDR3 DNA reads TGTGCCAGCAGTGAGACAGGGTTGAACACTGAAGCTTTCTTT. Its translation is CASSETGLNTEAFF.

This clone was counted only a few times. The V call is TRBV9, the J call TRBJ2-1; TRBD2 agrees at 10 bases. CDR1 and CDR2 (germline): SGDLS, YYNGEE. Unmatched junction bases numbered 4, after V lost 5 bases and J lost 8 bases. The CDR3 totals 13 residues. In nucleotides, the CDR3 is TGTGCCAGCAGGCCTAGCGGGGGTGATGAGCAGTTCTTC. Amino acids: CASRPSGGDEQFF.

CDR3 sequence reads: CASSYPRDRGPTEAFF. CDR3 DNA sequence: TGTGCCAGCAGTTACCCACGGGACAGGGGGCCCACTGAAGCTTTCTTT. This chain joins TRBV6-5 and TRBJ1-1; 12 nucleotides line up with TRBD1. The CDR3 runs to 16 residues. Germline V gene sequence: CDR1 MNHEY, CDR2 SVGAGI. J was trimmed by 4 bases and V by 2 bases; bases with no gene match: 5.

The CDR3: CASSPRQGTWNEQFF. CDR3 nucleotide sequence: TGTGCCAGCAGCCCTCGACAGGGGACTTGGAATGAGCAGTTCTTC. The chain has TRBV7-2 and TRBJ2-1; 8 bases map to TRBD1. The CDR3 covers 15 residues. J lost 7 bases, V lost 5 bases, and 10 bases had no gene match. Germline loops: CDR1 SGHTA, CDR2 FQGNSA.

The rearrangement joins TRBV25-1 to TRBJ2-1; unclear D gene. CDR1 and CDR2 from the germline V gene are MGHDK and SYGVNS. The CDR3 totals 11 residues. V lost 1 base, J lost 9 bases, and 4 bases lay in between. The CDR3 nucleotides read TGTGCCAGCAGTGAATTTAGTGAGCAGTTCTTC. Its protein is CASSEFSEQFF.